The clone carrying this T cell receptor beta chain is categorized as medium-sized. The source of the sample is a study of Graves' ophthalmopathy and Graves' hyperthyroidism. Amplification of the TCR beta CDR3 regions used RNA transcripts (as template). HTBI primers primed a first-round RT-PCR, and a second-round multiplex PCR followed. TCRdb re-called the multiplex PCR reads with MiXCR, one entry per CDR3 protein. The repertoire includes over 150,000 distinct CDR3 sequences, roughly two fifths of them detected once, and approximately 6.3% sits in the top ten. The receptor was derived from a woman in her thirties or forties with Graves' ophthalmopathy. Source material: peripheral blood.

The CDR3, as DNA: TGTGCCAGCGGCGCGGGGGCGCAGTACTTC. Residues: CASGAGAQYF. The chain uses TRBV28 and TRBJ2-7; possible D gene TRBD2, 7 bases. CDR3 length equals 10 residues. Germline CDR1 and CDR2: MDHEN and SYDVKM. Trimming left V 8 bases short and J 9 bases short, with 11 bases between.